Following are 2 T cell receptor beta chains from one sample sequenced in a study of T cell responses to AZD1222 COVID-19 vaccine. Assay used: immunoSEQ multiplex PCR; TCRdb lists only in-frame clones, some missing. The sample includes fewer than 130,000 clones, over 85% of them seen just once. The source material was peripheral blood, sampled on day 0 of AZD1222 vaccination. All receptors derive from an adult in good health.

This rearrangement joins TRBV29-1 to TRBJ1-1; D ambiguous. Trimming removed 4 bases at V and 3 bases at J, with 12 bases between. Germline CDR1 SQVTM, CDR2 ANQGSEA. This CDR3 is built from 13 residues. CDR3 sequence: CSVVMGVYTEAFF. The CDR3 DNA follows: TGCAGCGTTGTAATGGGCGTGTACACTGAAGCTTTCTTT.

The V and J genes are TRBV5-1 and TRBJ1-2; no clear D. There are 13 residues in the CDR3. V gave up 4 bases and J gave up 3 bases, with 10 bases separating them. Germline V gene data show CDR1 as SGHRS and CDR2 as YFSETQ. The CDR3 is CASSRGLYYGYTF. The CDR3 DNA is TGCGCCAGCAGCCGAGGGTTATACTATGGCTACACCTTC.